Below are 10 T cell receptor beta chains sequenced from a single sample in a study of blood T cell repertoires in COVID-19. Assay used: immunoSEQ multiplex PCR; TCRdb lists only in-frame clones, some missing. This repertoire shows about 210,000 clones, about nine tenths found once; its top ten account for 4.8%. The source material was peripheral blood. The receptors come from a woman aged 40-49 years with acute or convalescent COVID-19.

The rearrangement links TRBV11-2 to TRBJ1-6; a possible D gene is TRBD1 (5 bases). Trimming removed 6 bases at V and 7 bases at J, with 16 bases between. The CDR3 runs to 15 residues. Germline V lookup: CDR1 SGHAT, CDR2 FQNNGV. The CDR3 DNA reads as TGTGCCAGCAGGTCCTTAGGGGAAAGGAATTCACCCCTCCACTTT. Its translation: CASRSLGERNSPLHF.

V is TRBV19 and J is TRBJ1-1, with TRBD1 matching over 7 bases. This CDR3 is built from 14 residues. V lost 6 bases, J lost 1 base, and 5 bases stayed unmatched. Germline CDR1 and CDR2: LNHDA and SQIVND (reference sequence). In DNA, the CDR3 is TGTGCCAGTAGGTCCGGGACAGCGAACACTGAAGCTTTCTTT. This encodes CASRSGTANTEAFF.

The chain couples TRBV5-1 to TRBJ1-2, with TRBD1 as a possible D gene (6 bases). CDR3 length equals 13 residues. V gave up 0 bases and J gave up 8 bases, with 11 bases separating them. Germline V gene lookup returns CDR1 SGHRS and CDR2 YFSETQ. CDR3 bases: TGCGCCAGCAGCTTGGTGGGGGCGAAAGGCTACACCTTC. It codes for CASSLVGAKGYTF. Full variable domain (rest looked up from reference TRBV5-1 and TRBJ1-2): KAGVTQTPRYLIKTRGQQVTLSCSPISGHRSVSWYQQTPGQGLQFLFEYFSETQRNKGNFPGRFSGRQFSNSRSEMNVSTLELGDSALYLCASSLVGAKGYTFGSGTRLTVV.

The rearrangement joins TRBV3-1 (or the pseudogene TRBV3-2) to TRBJ1-3, with TRBD1 matching over 9 bases. Germline V gives CDR1 LGHDT, CDR2 YNNKEL (reference sequence). The CDR3 contains 14 residues. J was trimmed by 4 bases and V by 4 bases; bases with no gene match: 2. This CDR3 reads CASSPGQGGNTIYF. The CDR3 DNA follows: TGTGCCAGCAGCCCGGGACAGGGAGGAAACACCATATATTTT.

The chain employs TRBV5-1 and TRBJ1-2; TRBD1 might be the D (5 bases). This CDR3 is 14 amino acids long. CDR1 and CDR2 (germline): SGHRS, YFSETQ. V was pared by 4 bases and J by 8 bases, with 18 bases between. CDR3 residues: CASSPAGQGGGYTF. The CDR3 region has the DNA TGCGCCAGCAGCCCTGCGGGGCAGGGAGGGGGCTACACCTTC.

This chain joins TRBV30 and TRBJ1-1, with TRBD1 matching over 7 bases. Looked up from germline, CDR1 is GTSNPN and CDR2 is SVGIG (reference sequence). V dropped 3 bases and J dropped 8; count of bases not matched to a gene: 12. The CDR3 has 14 residues. The CDR3 reads CAWRTTGLGPEAFF. CDR3 in DNA: TGTGCCTGGAGGACGACAGGGCTGGGGCCGGAAGCTTTCTTT.

The chain is built from TRBV10-3 and TRBJ1-2, with D uncertain. This CDR3 is 16 amino acids long. CDR1 is ENHRY, CDR2 SYGVKD, per germline. Trimming shortened V by 10 bases and J by 6 bases, and 27 bases separated the two germline ends. The DNA of the CDR3 is TGTGCCACCAAAGGGCTTGACTCCGGGAGGAGGGATGGCTACACCTTC. Translating it yields CATKGLDSGRRDGYTF.

CDR3 in amino acids: CASSFGRAESGYTF. The CDR3 DNA reads TGCGCCAGCAGCTTTGGCAGGGCGGAAAGTGGCTACACCTTC. This chain connects TRBV5-1 to TRBJ1-2; D may be TRBD1 (5 bases). Germline V gene lookup returns CDR1 SGHRS and CDR2 YFSETQ. This CDR3 is 14 amino acids long. V was cut by 2 bases and J by 7 bases, with 15 bases left in between.

Comment on this clone: Distinct nucleotide sequences in the sample also encode this CDR3. The DNA for the CDR3 is TGTGCCAGCAGCGTGCAGGGTCTGGGAAACACCATATATTTT. Protein sequence: CASSVQGLGNTIYF. This chain uses TRBV9 with TRBJ1-3, with D possibly TRBD1 on 5 matching bases. Trimming took off 2 bases at V and 4 bases at J, with 10 bases between the two ends. The germline CDR1 and CDR2 sequences are SGDLS and YYNGEE. There are 14 residues in the CDR3.

The rearrangement links TRBV10-1 to TRBJ1-1; the D is unclear. This CDR3 comprises 12 residues. V dropped 2 bases and J dropped 4 bases, with 5 bases sitting between them. Germline V gives CDR1 WNHNN, CDR2 SYGVQD (reference sequence). The CDR3 nucleotides read TGCGCCAGCAGTGAGGTCGGCACTGAAGCTTTCTTT. It codes for CASSEVGTEAFF.